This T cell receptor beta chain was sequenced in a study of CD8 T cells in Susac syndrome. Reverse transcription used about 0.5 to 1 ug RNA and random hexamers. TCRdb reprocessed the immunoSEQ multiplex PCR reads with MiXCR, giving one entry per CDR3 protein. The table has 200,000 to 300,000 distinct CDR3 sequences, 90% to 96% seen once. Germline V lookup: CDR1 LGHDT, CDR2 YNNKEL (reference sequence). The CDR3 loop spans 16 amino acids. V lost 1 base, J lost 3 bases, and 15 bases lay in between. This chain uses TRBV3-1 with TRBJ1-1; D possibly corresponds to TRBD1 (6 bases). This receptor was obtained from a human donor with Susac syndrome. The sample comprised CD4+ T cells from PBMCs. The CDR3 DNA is TGTGCCAGCAGCCAAGTGTCACAGGGACCTTACACTGAAGCTTTCTTT. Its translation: CASSQVSQGPYTEAFF. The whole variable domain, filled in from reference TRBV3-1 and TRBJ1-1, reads DTAVSQTPKYLVTQMGNDKSIKCEQNLGHDTMYWYKQDSKKFLKIMFSYNNKELIINETVPNRFSPKSPDKAHLNLHINSLELGDSAVYFCASSQVSQGPYTEAFFGQGTRLTVV.